Below, 29 T cell receptor beta chains from the same sample are listed, as sequenced in a study of cytotoxic CD8 clonotypes in ibrutinib-treated CLL. The assay was immunoSEQ multiplex PCR, and TCRdb's table has in-frame clones only and misses some. The profile shows 110,000 to 150,000 clones, 75% to 80% of them singletons. Sequences were derived from PBMCs, sampled after 24 months of ibrutinib treatment. The receptors were gathered from a human donor with chronic lymphocytic leukemia.

This clone was seen just once. The chain joins TRBV18 to TRBJ2-5; 7 nucleotides agree with TRBD2. Germline trimming cut 0 bases from V and 5 bases from J; bases unmatched to any gene: 3. Germline CDR1 is KGHSH and CDR2 is LQKENI. The CDR3 consists of 14 residues. CDR3 residues: CASSPPAGVETQYF. The CDR3 DNA follows: TGTGCCAGCTCACCACCGGCGGGGGTGGAGACCCAGTACTTC.

This clone was detected once. The V and J genes are TRBV19 and TRBJ2-5, with 11 bases aligning to TRBD2. The CDR3 sequence is 14 residues long. Germline V CDR1 and CDR2: LNHDA, SQIVND (reference sequence). J lost 5 bases, V lost 10 bases, and 9 bases had no gene match. CDR3 coding DNA: TGTGCCACCGCCGGGACTAGCGGTGGTGAGACCCAGTACTTC. Translated: CATAGTSGGETQYF.

V and J are TRBV5-1 and TRBJ2-5; 7 bases align to TRBD1. Per the germline V gene, CDR1 is SGHRS and CDR2 is YFSETQ. J gave up 0 bases and V 4 bases, and 3 bases lay outside the gene matches. The CDR3 totals 14 residues. This CDR3 is CASSLGQDQETQYF. In nucleotides, the CDR3 is TGCGCCAGCAGCCTAGGACAGGACCAAGAGACCCAGTACTTC. The whole variable domain, filled in from reference TRBV5-1 and TRBJ2-5, reads KAGVTQTPRYLIKTRGQQVTLSCSPISGHRSVSWYQQTPGQGLQFLFEYFSETQRNKGNFPGRFSGRQFSNSRSEMNVSTLELGDSALYLCASSLGQDQETQYFGPGTRLLVL.

This sequence joins TRBV7-8 and TRBJ1-2; 8 bases are shared with TRBD1. Trimming took 4 bases from V and 8 from J; bases not matched to a gene: 12. The CDR3 extends over 15 amino acids. Germline CDR1 is SGHVS and CDR2 is FQNEAQ. The CDR3 sequence: CASSSIPGGAKGYTF. For the CDR3, the DNA is TGTGCCAGCAGCTCTATACCAGGGGGCGCGAAGGGCTACACCTTC.

The chain combines TRBV11-2 with TRBJ2-5; 7 bases fit TRBD2. Per the germline V gene, CDR1 is SGHAT and CDR2 is FQNNGV. This CDR3 region has 16 residues. After removal of 5 bases from V and 2 bases from J, the junction contained 11 bases not matched to a gene. CDR3 sequence: CASSLSGGVGQETQYF. The CDR3, as DNA: TGTGCCAGCAGCCTCTCGGGGGGAGTCGGTCAAGAGACCCAGTACTTC.

In regard to this clone: Other DNA sequences from this sample encode an identical CDR3 as well. The chain links TRBV18 to TRBJ1-5; a possible D gene is TRBD1 (5 bases). V was trimmed by 4 bases and J by 2 bases, leaving 9 bases between them. Germline V lookup: CDR1 KGHSH, CDR2 LQKENI. The CDR3 runs to 14 residues. DNA of the CDR3: TGTGCCAGCTCACGGGGCGGCGGCAATCAGCCCCAGCATTTT. Translated: CASSRGGGNQPQHF.

The chain carries TRBV11-2 and TRBJ2-7, with TRBD2 identical over 9 bases. The V gene's germline CDR1 is SGHAT and CDR2 FQNNGV. V shed 3 bases and J 2 bases; nucleotides not matched to a gene: 5. The length of the CDR3 is 15 residues. CDR3 nucleotides: TGTGCCAGCAGCTTCCCTAGCGGGGTCCCCTACGAGCAGTACTTC. Translating it yields CASSFPSGVPYEQYF.

The gene calls are TRBV18 and TRBJ1-1; weak D call: TRBD1 (5 bases). Germline V gene sequence: CDR1 KGHSH, CDR2 LQKENI. The CDR3 contains 13 residues. V lost 6 bases to trimming and J lost 11 bases, with 19 bases between them. The CDR3, as DNA: TGTGCCAGCTCCCCCGGGACGGGAGATCGGGCTTTCTTT. It is translated as CASSPGTGDRAFF.

The rearrangement links TRBV5-5 to TRBJ1-5; D ambiguous. From germline, CDR1 is SGHKS and CDR2 YYEKEE (reference sequence). V dropped 0 bases and J dropped 4 bases, with 8 bases sitting between them. The CDR3 loop spans 14 amino acids. CDR3 sequence (DNA): TGTGCCAGCAGCTTGGGGGAGCTTAATCAGCCCCAGCATTTT. Protein product: CASSLGELNQPQHF. Full variable domain (outside the CDR3, taken from reference TRBV5-5 and TRBJ1-5): DAGVTQSPTHLIKTRGQQVTLRCSPISGHKSVSWYQQVLGQGPQFIFQYYEKEERGRGNFPDRFSARQFPNYSSELNVNALLLGDSALYLCASSLGELNQPQHFGDGTRLSIL.

This clone was counted once. The rearrangement uses TRBV6-6 and TRBJ2-7; D is unresolved. This CDR3 is 14 amino acids long. V was trimmed by 6 bases and J by 0 bases, leaving 12 bases between them. Germline CDR1 reads MNHNY; CDR2 reads SVGAGI (reference sequence). In nucleotides, the CDR3 is TGTGCCAGCAGACCTAATTCAGTCTCCTACGAGCAGTACTTC. This gives the protein CASRPNSVSYEQYF.

This clone is a singleton in its sample. This chain joins TRBV4-3 and TRBJ2-1; 11 bases align to TRBD2. Germline trimming cut 4 bases from V and 12 bases from J; bases unmatched to any gene: 17. This CDR3 has 17 residues. Germline V gene lookup returns CDR1 LGHNA and CDR2 YSLEER. This chain's CDR3 is CASSRGPQGLAVGRQFF. The CDR3 coding sequence is TGCGCCAGCAGCCGAGGCCCCCAGGGACTAGCGGTGGGGCGGCAGTTCTTC.

This rearrangement joins TRBV5-1 to TRBJ1-2; D is uncertain. The CDR3 length is 13 residues. Germline lookup yields CDR1 SGHRS and CDR2 YFSETQ. Trimming stripped 5 bases from V and 2 bases from J, with 10 bases between. DNA for the CDR3: TGCGCCAGCAGGGGGAAAGGAAACTATGGCTACACCTTC. Translating it yields CASRGKGNYGYTF.

The chain uses TRBV18 and TRBJ2-1; tentatively, D is TRBD1 (6 bases). Trimming shortened V by 6 bases and J by 9 bases, and 15 bases separated the two germline ends. The germline V gene encodes CDR1 KGHSH and CDR2 LQKENI. This CDR3 contains 13 residues. The CDR3 reads CASSWTELGEQFF. The CDR3 DNA is TGTGCCAGCTCGTGGACAGAGCTCGGTGAGCAGTTCTTC. The whole variable domain, remainder taken from reference TRBV18 and TRBJ2-1, is NAGVMQNPRHLVRRRGQEARLRCSPMKGHSHVYWYRQLPEEGLKFMVYLQKENIIDESGMPKERFSAEFPKEGPSILRIQQVVRGDSAAYFCASSWTELGEQFFGPGTRLTVL.

This clone was counted a few times. The chain is built from TRBV5-1 and TRBJ2-7; D may be TRBD2 (5 bases). V lost 8 bases to trimming and J lost 4 bases, with 10 bases between them. CDR3 length: 11 residues. The V gene's germline CDR1 is SGHRS and CDR2 YFSETQ. The CDR3: CASRAVYEQYF. For the CDR3, the DNA is TGCGCCAGTAGAGCGGTGTACGAGCAGTACTTC.

The chain has TRBV14 and TRBJ2-6; D not certain. Germline V gene sequence: CDR1 SGHDN, CDR2 FVKESK. The CDR3 spans 16 residues. V lost 4 bases to trimming and J lost 2 bases, with 12 bases between them. CDR3 protein: CASSPPGLPGANVLTF. The CDR3 nucleotides are TGTGCCAGCAGCCCCCCCGGTTTGCCTGGGGCCAACGTCCTGACTTTC.

The J gene is TRBJ2-7, the V gene TRBV11-1, with unresolved D. The length of the CDR3 is 13 residues. From germline, CDR1 is SGHAT and CDR2 FQDESV (reference sequence). Trimming removed 3 bases at V and 6 bases at J, with 12 bases between. This CDR3 reads CASSLGTALEQYF. The CDR3 DNA sequence: TGTGCCAGCAGCTTGGGAACAGCCCTCGAGCAGTACTTC.

This clone has more than one count but fewer than ten. The CDR3 DNA reads TGTGCCAGCAGTTTAGGGGCCGGGCGGGAAAAACTGTTTTTT. Its translation is CASSLGAGREKLFF. The rearrangement joins TRBV28 to TRBJ1-4, with D possibly matching TRBD1 (5 bases). Looked up from germline, CDR1 is MDHEN and CDR2 is SYDVKM. Trimming left V 2 bases short and J 8 bases short, with 12 bases between. The CDR3 spans 14 residues.

This sequence joins TRBV10-3 and TRBJ1-1, with 10 bases identical to TRBD1. The junction had 14 bases not matched to a gene; V was cut back by 10 bases and J by 3 bases. CDR3 size: 16 residues. Germline V CDR1 and CDR2: ENHRY, SYGVKD. The DNA for the CDR3 is TGTGCCACCACACGCCATTCCGGGACAGGGGACACTGAAGCTTTCTTT. It is translated as CATTRHSGTGDTEAFF.

V usage is TRBV7-8 and J usage is TRBJ2-3, with no clear D. V was clipped by 2 bases and J by 0 bases, with 12 bases between them. From germline, CDR1 is SGHVS and CDR2 FQNEAQ. CDR3 length: 16 residues. The CDR3 protein is CASSLLGGDSTDTQYF. The CDR3 DNA reads as TGTGCCAGCAGCTTATTGGGTGGGGATAGCACAGATACGCAGTATTTT.

This chain connects TRBV4-1 to TRBJ2-3; D may be TRBD1 (6 bases). Germline V gene sequence: CDR1 MGHRA, CDR2 YSYEKL. The V gene lost 0 bases and the J gene lost 6 bases, with 10 bases spanning the gap. The CDR3 is 14 amino acids. The CDR3 sequence is CASSQEGRGDTQYF. In nucleotides, the CDR3 is TGCGCCAGCAGCCAAGAAGGAAGGGGGGATACGCAGTATTTT.

V and J are TRBV6-5 and TRBJ2-5, with D perhaps TRBD1 (5 bases). The germline V gene encodes CDR1 MNHEY and CDR2 SVGAGI. Trimming removed 4 bases at V and 7 bases at J, with 10 bases between. The CDR3 runs 12 residues. The CDR3 spells CASSSRVGTQYF. The CDR3, as DNA: TGTGCCAGCAGTTCCAGGGTTGGGACCCAGTACTTC.

The rearrangement joins TRBV6-5 to TRBJ2-6, with TRBD1 as a possible D gene (6 bases). Germline lookup yields CDR1 MNHEY and CDR2 SVGAGI. CDR3 length equals 15 residues. Trimming pared 4 bases from V and 0 bases from J, leaving 7 bases between. CDR3 loop: CASSSRGSGANVLTF. Here the CDR3 DNA reads TGTGCCAGCAGTTCCAGGGGCTCTGGGGCCAACGTCCTGACTTTC.

The chain combines TRBV7-9 with TRBJ2-2; TRBD1 matches 7 bases. V gave up 2 bases and J gave up 5 bases; unmatched junction bases: 2. This CDR3 is built from 14 residues. Germline V lookup: CDR1 SEHNR, CDR2 FQNEAQ (reference sequence). CDR3 bases: TGTGCCAGCAGCTTACAGACAGGGACCGGGGAGCTGTTTTTT. Amino acid sequence: CASSLQTGTGELFF.

In this sample, this clone turned up a few times. The rearrangement links TRBV18 to TRBJ1-5; a weak D match, TRBD1 (5 bases). The germline V and J ends were trimmed by 2 bases and 7 bases, with 12 bases remaining between them. The V gene's germline CDR1 is KGHSH and CDR2 LQKENI. The CDR3 spans 14 residues. CDR3 region: CASSPSEGAQPQHF. In DNA form, the CDR3 reads TGTGCCAGCTCACCATCGGAAGGGGCCCAGCCCCAGCATTTT.

The rearrangement joins TRBV10-1 to TRBJ1-2; D unresolved. The CDR3 runs 15 residues. Germline values: CDR1 WNHNN, CDR2 SYGVQD (reference sequence). Trimming removed 0 bases from V and 4 bases from J, with 12 bases in between. The CDR3 coding sequence is TGCGCCAGCAGTGAGTCCTGGAGGATTAGCTATGGCTACACCTTC. Its translation is CASSESWRISYGYTF.

This clone appeared a few times. This chain joins TRBV19 and TRBJ1-1, with D possibly matching TRBD1 (6 bases). This CDR3 has 14 residues. From germline, CDR1 is LNHDA and CDR2 SQIVND (reference sequence). V shed 5 bases and J shed 4 bases, with 14 bases lying between them. The CDR3 DNA reads TGTGCCAGTAGTCCACAGGGAGGGGGCACTGAAGCTTTCTTT. The encoded protein is CASSPQGGGTEAFF.

The rearrangement links TRBV28 to TRBJ1-2; D not resolved. This CDR3 contains 12 residues. The V gene lost 5 bases and the J gene lost 8 bases, with 12 bases spanning the gap. The germline V gene has CDR1 MDHEN and CDR2 SYDVKM. In DNA, the CDR3 is TGTGCCAGCAGTCCACAAACCGGGGGCTACACCTTC. Encoded protein: CASSPQTGGYTF.

This clone was recorded many times. For the CDR3, the DNA is TGTGCCAGCAGCTCCCCCTGGATCACAGATACGCAGTATTTT. Translated, it gives CASSSPWITDTQYF. The rearrangement joins TRBV7-2 to TRBJ2-3, with unresolved D. Germline V gives CDR1 SGHTA, CDR2 FQGNSA. The CDR3 is 14 amino acids. Trimming pared 4 bases from V and 2 bases from J, leaving 10 bases between. Combining the CDR3 with reference TRBV7-2 and TRBJ2-3 gives the whole variable domain GAGVSQSPSNKVTEKGKDVELRCDPISGHTALYWYRQSLGQGLEFLIYFQGNSAPDKSGLPSDRFSAERTGGSVSTLTIQRTQQEDSAVYLCASSSPWITDTQYFGPGTRLTVL.

The V and J genes are TRBV7-2 and TRBJ1-5; TRBD1 is a possible D gene (5 bases). Germline V gene lookup returns CDR1 SGHTA and CDR2 FQGNSA. The CDR3 sequence is 15 residues long. Trimming left V 6 bases short and J 7 bases short, with 19 bases between. Here the CDR3 DNA reads TGTGCCAGCAGTAGGGGAAGGTCCGGAGGGCAGCCCCAGCATTTT. It specifies CASSRGRSGGQPQHF.